This entry lists 10 T cell receptor beta chains sequenced from one sample in a study of shared T cell receptors in the human thymus. Libraries were prepared by immunoSEQ multiplex PCR; TCRdb keeps only in-frame clonotypes and omits some of them. Counted here are 63,000 or so clones, about 95% occurring once; the ten biggest clones make up about 0.033%. Sequences were obtained from thymocytes. The receptors originated from a human donor.

The rearrangement links TRBV2 to TRBJ2-1; possibly TRBD2 for D (6 bases). The CDR3 is 12 residues long. The ends were cut back, 6 bases at V and 9 bases at J, with 12 bases in the middle. Germline loops: CDR1 SNHLY, CDR2 FYNNEI. The CDR3 coding sequence is TGTGCCAGCAGCCTGGGACTCCGTGAGCAGTTCTTC. Translation: CASSLGLREQFF.

The genes are TRBV5-1 and TRBJ2-6, with D perhaps TRBD1 (6 bases). The CDR3 loop spans 17 amino acids. The ends were cut back, 2 bases at V and 0 bases at J, with 12 bases in the middle. Germline lookup yields CDR1 SGHRS and CDR2 YFSETQ. The CDR3 nucleotides are TGCGCCAGCAGCTTTAGGGACACACCCTCTGGGGCCAACGTCCTGACTTTC. It yields the protein CASSFRDTPSGANVLTF.

The genes are TRBV7-2 and TRBJ1-1, with TRBD1 as a possible D gene (5 bases). Germline CDR1 is SGHTA and CDR2 is FQGNSA. V was shortened by 4 bases and J by 10 bases, with 16 bases between the two germline ends. This CDR3 has 13 amino acids. For the CDR3, the DNA is TGTGCCAGCAGCTCCTGGTGGGAGGGGCGAGCTTTCTTT. It encodes CASSSWWEGRAFF.

This chain uses TRBV11-2 with TRBJ2-3; either TRBD1 or TRBD2 may supply D (5 bases each). The germline V gene encodes CDR1 SGHAT and CDR2 FQNNGV. The CDR3 extends over 18 amino acids. The V gene lost 5 bases and the J gene lost 2 bases, with 23 bases spanning the gap. The CDR3 coding sequence is TGTGCCAGCAGCCAATGCGAACCCGACGGGGCCTCCACAGATACGCAGTATTTT. It encodes CASSQCEPDGASTDTQYF.

V and J are TRBV11-2 and TRBJ2-4, with D maybe TRBD2 (6 bases). The V gene's germline CDR1 is SGHAT and CDR2 FQNNGV. Deletions cut 5 bases from V and 1 base from J, with 21 bases between. The CDR3 is made up of 18 amino acids. The CDR3 spells CASSHLVGGRRAKNIQYF. CDR3 DNA sequence: TGTGCCAGCAGCCACCTTGTCGGGGGTAGGAGGGCCAAAAACATTCAGTACTTC.

This sequence joins TRBV6-4 and TRBJ2-1; D possibly uses TRBD1 or TRBD2 (5 bases each). V dropped 0 bases and J dropped 6 bases, with 9 bases sitting between them. The CDR3 loop spans 14 amino acids. CDR1 MRHNA and CDR2 SNTAGT come from the germline V gene. CDR3 DNA sequence: TGTGCCAGCAGTGACTCGAGAGGGGTCAATGAGCAGTTCTTC. Translated, it gives CASSDSRGVNEQFF.

This clone was counted a single time. The chain couples TRBV11-2 to TRBJ1-6; TRBD1 agrees at 9 bases. This CDR3 has 14 residues. V gave up 5 bases and J gave up 10 bases; unmatched junction bases: 6. CDR1 and CDR2 from the germline V gene are SGHAT and FQNNGV. In DNA, the CDR3 is TGTGCCAGCAGCCTGGGACAGGGAAGCTCACCCCTCCACTTT. Encoded protein: CASSLGQGSSPLHF. Full variable domain (missing parts from reference TRBV11-2 and TRBJ1-6): EAGVAQSPRYKIIEKRQSVAFWCNPISGHATLYWYQQILGQGPKLLIQFQNNGVVDDSQLPKDRFSAERLKGVDSTLKIQPAKLEDSAVYLCASSLGQGSSPLHFGNGTRLTVT.

V is TRBV7-6 and J is TRBJ1-1, with 12 bases identical to TRBD1. Unmatched junction bases numbered 8, after V lost 5 bases and J lost 1 base. The CDR3 has 17 residues. Germline CDR1 reads SGHVS; CDR2 reads FNYEAQ. This chain's CDR3 is CASSTGPGQGANTEAFF. As DNA, the CDR3 is TGTGCCAGCAGCACGGGACCGGGACAGGGGGCGAACACTGAAGCTTTCTTT. Full variable domain (missing parts from reference TRBV7-6 and TRBJ1-1): GAGVSQSPRYKVTKRGQDVALRCDPISGHVSLYWYRQALGQGPEFLTYFNYEAQQDKSGLPNDRFSAERPEGSISTLTIQRTEQRDSAMYRCASSTGPGQGANTEAFFGQGTRLTVV.

The chain has TRBV7-9 and TRBJ1-5; D gene ambiguous. The CDR3 spans 14 residues. V lost 4 bases, J lost 6 bases, and 13 bases lay in between. Germline V gene lookup returns CDR1 SEHNR and CDR2 FQNEAQ (reference sequence). The CDR3 spells CASSSDPLGQPQHF. The CDR3 DNA sequence: TGTGCCAGCAGCTCGGACCCGCTGGGTCAGCCCCAGCATTTT.

Details on this clone: A read error may account for a junction end that differs from germline. The CDR3 is CASSEVDYPRSAPELF. The CDR3 nucleotides are TGTGCCAGCAGTGAAGTGGACTACCCCAGGTCGGCTCCAGAACTCTTC. V usage is TRBV6-1 and J usage is TRBJ2-1, with a weak D call TRBD2 (6 bases). The CDR3 consists of 16 residues. Germline V gene sequence: CDR1 MNHNS, CDR2 SASEGT.